This T cell receptor (beta chain) was retrieved from a study of blood T cells in healthy people across ages. The ends lost 5 bases at V and 6 bases at J; junction bases unmatched: 5. The CDR3 length is 13 residues. CDR1 and CDR2 (germline): SNHLY, FYNNEI. For this clonotype: The antigen is unknown.

The authors ran a second PCR of about 6 to 11 cycles using a sample-barcoded 5' primer and a J-beta primer mix. Unique molecular identifiers of 12 random nucleotides labeled each cDNA. No fewer than 2.5 million CDR3-containing paired-end reads came from each sample. One entry per CDR3 protein, called by TCRdb with MiXCR from the 5' RACE reads. The data contain 950,000 to 1,200,000 distinct CDR3 sequences, around two fifths of them singletons. Study-level points and caveats: Estimated diversity across one million T cells was deemed an underestimate.

Sequenced sample: blood. The V call is TRBV2, the J call TRBJ1-1; 8 nucleotides align to TRBD1. The sequence derives from a man aged 18-30 years in good health. This chain's CDR3 is CASSPPRGPEAFF. Written as DNA, the CDR3 is TGTGCCAGCAGTCCCCCCAGGGGGCCTGAAGCTTTCTTT. The full variable domain, in which reference TRBV2 and TRBJ1-1 provide the parts outside the CDR3, is EPEVTQTPSHQVTQMGQEVILRCVPISNHLYFYWYRQILGQKVEFLVSFYNNEISEKSEIFDDQFSVERPDGSNFTLKIRSTKLEDSAMYFCASSPPRGPEAFFGQGTRLTVV.